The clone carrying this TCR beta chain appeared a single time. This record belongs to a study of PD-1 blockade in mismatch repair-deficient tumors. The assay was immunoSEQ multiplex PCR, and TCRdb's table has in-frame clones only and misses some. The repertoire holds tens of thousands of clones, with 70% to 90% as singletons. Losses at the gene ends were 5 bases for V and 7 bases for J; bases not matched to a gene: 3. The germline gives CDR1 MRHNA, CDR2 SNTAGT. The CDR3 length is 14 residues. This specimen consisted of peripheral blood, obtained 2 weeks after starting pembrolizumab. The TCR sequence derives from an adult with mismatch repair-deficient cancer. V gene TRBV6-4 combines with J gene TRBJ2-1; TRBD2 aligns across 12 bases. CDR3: CASSWTSGTNEQFF. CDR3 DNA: TGTGCCAGCAGTTGGACTAGCGGGACGAATGAGCAGTTCTTC.